These T cell receptor beta chains were read from a single sample in a study of cytomegalovirus exposure and HLA in healthy donors. Measured with immunoSEQ multiplex PCR; TCRdb has only the in-frame clones, and not every one. The data show 200,000 to 250,000 clones, almost 85% seen once. The sample comprised PBMCs. The receptors stem from a woman aged 35 to 49 in good health and CMV-seronegative. CDR3s include the opening cysteine and the closing phenylalanine or tryptophan. D genes are given only for firm matches. A clone size is listed for some rows: how often the clone was seen (once, few, many), or a class if it is expanded.

V gene: TRBV27; D gene: -; clone size: -; J gene: TRBJ2-7; CDR3 DNA: TGTGCCAGCAGTCTACAGTTGGGGGGCTACGAGCAGTACTTC; CDR3 protein: CASSLQLGGYEQYF
V gene: TRBV16; D gene: -; clone size: -; J gene: TRBJ1-3; CDR3 DNA: TGTGCCAGCAGCCAATTCCAGGGGCTGGGAAACACCATATATTTT; CDR3 protein: CASSQFQGLGNTIYF
V gene: TRBV7-2; D gene: TRBD2; clone size: once; J gene: TRBJ2-2; CDR3 DNA: TGTGCCAGCAGCTTATCCGCTAGCGGGGCTCGTGGCACCGGGGAGCTGTTTTTT; CDR3 protein: CASSLSASGARGTGELFF
V gene: TRBV5-1; D gene: TRBD2; clone size: -; J gene: TRBJ2-7; CDR3 DNA: TGCGCCAGCAGCCTCCGACTAGCGGGAGCCTCCTACGAGCAGTACTTC; CDR3 protein: CASSLRLAGASYEQYF
V gene: TRBV21-1; D gene: -; clone size: once; J gene: TRBJ2-2; CDR3 DNA: TGTGCCAGCAGCAAAGATCCCGTCCGGGAGCTGTTTTTT; CDR3 protein: CASSKDPVRELFF
V gene: TRBV2; D gene: -; clone size: many; J gene: TRBJ2-2; CDR3 DNA: TGTGCCAGCACGGTAGAAACGAACACCGGGGAGCTGTTTTTT; CDR3 protein: CASTVETNTGELFF
V gene: TRBV7-9; D gene: -; clone size: -; J gene: TRBJ1-4; CDR3 DNA: TGTGCCAGCAGCTCACGGGGGGAGACTAATGAAAAACTGTTTTTT; CDR3 protein: CASSSRGETNEKLFF
V gene: TRBV5-1; D gene: TRBD2; clone size: -; J gene: TRBJ2-2; CDR3 DNA: TGCGCCAGCAGCCGTACTAGCGGGGGGGCCCCCGGGGAGCTGTTTTTT; CDR3 protein: CASSRTSGGAPGELFF
V gene: TRBV9; D gene: -; clone size: -; J gene: TRBJ1-1; CDR3 DNA: TGTGCCAGCAGCGCGGACAGTCCGAACACTGAAGCTTTCTTT; CDR3 protein: CASSADSPNTEAFF
V gene: TRBV4-1; D gene: -; clone size: -; J gene: TRBJ1-1; CDR3 DNA: TGCGCCAGCAGCCCCGGGGTGGCGAACACTGAAGCTTTCTTT; CDR3 protein: CASSPGVANTEAFF
V gene: TRBV5-1; D gene: -; clone size: -; J gene: TRBJ1-6; CDR3 DNA: TGCGCCAGCAGCTTGGCGGCAGGAGGCTCACCCCTCCACTTT; CDR3 protein: CASSLAAGGSPLHF
V gene: TRBV6-1; D gene: TRBD2; clone size: -; J gene: TRBJ2-1; CDR3 DNA: TGTGCCAGCAGTGAACTAGCGGGGGGGTACAATGAGCAGTTCTTC; CDR3 protein: CASSELAGGYNEQFF
V gene: TRBV10-3; D gene: -; clone size: -; J gene: TRBJ1-4; CDR3 DNA: TGTGCCATCAGTGAGTCACAGTATGAAAAACTGTTTTTT; CDR3 protein: CAISESQYEKLFF
V gene: TRBV6-6; D gene: TRBD1; clone size: -; J gene: TRBJ1-2; CDR3 DNA: TGTGCCAGCAGCCAATCGGGACAGTTGTATGGCTACACCTTC; CDR3 protein: CASSQSGQLYGYTF
V gene: TRBV28; D gene: -; clone size: few; J gene: TRBJ2-7; CDR3 DNA: TGTGCCAGCAGTTTCCCCGCCTGGAGCGGGTCCTACGAGCAGTACTTC; CDR3 protein: CASSFPAWSGSYEQYF
V gene: TRBV10-1; D gene: TRBD1; clone size: -; J gene: TRBJ1-1; CDR3 DNA: TGCGCCAGCAGTGCAAAACAGGGGACTGAAGCTTTCTTT; CDR3 protein: CASSAKQGTEAFF
V gene: TRBV12-5; D gene: TRBD1; clone size: -; J gene: TRBJ2-2; CDR3 DNA: TGTGCTAGTGCACTGTCTGGGACAGGGGGCACCGGGGAGCTGTTTTTT; CDR3 protein: CASALSGTGGTGELFF
V gene: TRBV7-3; D gene: TRBD1; clone size: -; J gene: TRBJ2-3; CDR3 DNA: TGTGCCAGCAGCGCGGACAGGGGGGTGGGCACAGATACGCAGTATTTT; CDR3 protein: CASSADRGVGTDTQYF
V gene: TRBV7-9; D gene: TRBD1; clone size: -; J gene: TRBJ1-2; CDR3 DNA: TGTGCCAGCAGCTCAGGGGGCGACAACTATGGCTACACCTTC; CDR3 protein: CASSSGGDNYGYTF
V gene: TRBV5-1; D gene: -; clone size: -; J gene: TRBJ1-2; CDR3 DNA: TGCGCCAGCAGCTTGTTGGCAGGGTTAGCTAACTATGGCTACACCTTC; CDR3 protein: CASSLLAGLANYGYTF
V gene: TRBV2; D gene: TRBD1; clone size: -; J gene: TRBJ2-6; CDR3 DNA: TGTGCCAGCAGTGTTGGGACAGGGAACTCTGGGGCCAACGTCCTGACTTTC; CDR3 protein: CASSVGTGNSGANVLTF
V gene: TRBV11-3; D gene: -; clone size: -; J gene: TRBJ2-2; CDR3 DNA: TGTGCCAGCAGCTTAAGGTCCAGGGGGAACACCGGGGAGCTGTTTTTT; CDR3 protein: CASSLRSRGNTGELFF
V gene: TRBV5-1; D gene: -; clone size: -; J gene: TRBJ2-5; CDR3 DNA: TGCGCCAGCAGCTCTCAGGGGACGGAGACCCAGTACTTC; CDR3 protein: CASSSQGTETQYF
V gene: TRBV6-6; D gene: TRBD1; clone size: once; J gene: TRBJ2-3; CDR3 DNA: TGTGCCAGCAGTAAGACAGGGCACGGCACAGATACGCAGTATTTT; CDR3 protein: CASSKTGHGTDTQYF
V gene: TRBV4-1; D gene: -; clone size: -; J gene: TRBJ2-7; CDR3 DNA: TGCGCCAGCAGCGTCGGGGGTGGCTACGAGCAGTACTTC; CDR3 protein: CASSVGGGYEQYF
V gene: TRBV6-5; D gene: -; clone size: -; J gene: TRBJ2-7; CDR3 DNA: TGTGCCAGCAGGAAAGGAGCTACGGCGGGGTACGAGCAGTACTTC; CDR3 protein: CASRKGATAGYEQYF
V gene: TRBV30; D gene: TRBD1; clone size: -; J gene: TRBJ2-1; CDR3 DNA: TGTGCCTGGACCCCCGGGACAGGGGGTAATGAGCAGTTCTTC; CDR3 protein: CAWTPGTGGNEQFF
V gene: TRBV9; D gene: -; clone size: -; J gene: TRBJ1-2; CDR3 DNA: TGTGCCAGCAGCGTACAAGCGAATAACTATGGCTACACCTTC; CDR3 protein: CASSVQANNYGYTF
V gene: TRBV9; D gene: -; clone size: -; J gene: TRBJ2-3; CDR3 DNA: TGTGCCAGCAGCGCCTCGGGGGAGACCACAGATACGCAGTATTTT; CDR3 protein: CASSASGETTDTQYF
V gene: TRBV29-1; D gene: TRBD1; clone size: -; J gene: TRBJ1-1; CDR3 DNA: TGCAGCGGCATGGACAGGGAAGTTGAAGCTTTCTTT; CDR3 protein: CSGMDREVEAFF
V gene: TRBV21-1; D gene: -; clone size: -; J gene: TRBJ1-5; CDR3 DNA: TGTGCCAGCAGCCCCAGGAATCGGGGACAGCCCCAGCATTTT; CDR3 protein: CASSPRNRGQPQHF
V gene: TRBV9; D gene: TRBD1; clone size: -; J gene: TRBJ2-1; CDR3 DNA: TGTGCCAGCAGCGTGGGACAGGGACAAAACAATGAGCAGTTCTTC; CDR3 protein: CASSVGQGQNNEQFF
V gene: TRBV9; D gene: TRBD1; clone size: -; J gene: TRBJ1-5; CDR3 DNA: TGTGCCAGCAGTTCCGGACAGGGGTCATCCGATAGCAATCAGCCCCAGCATTTT; CDR3 protein: CASSSGQGSSDSNQPQHF
V gene: TRBV5-1; D gene: TRBD1; clone size: once; J gene: TRBJ2-7; CDR3 DNA: TGCGCCAGCAGCTTACAGCAGGGGGCGGGTGAGCAGTACTTC; CDR3 protein: CASSLQQGAGEQYF
V gene: TRBV5-8; D gene: -; clone size: -; J gene: TRBJ1-2; CDR3 DNA: TGTGCCAGCAGCTTGTATCAGGGCTACACCTTC; CDR3 protein: CASSLYQGYTF
V gene: TRBV5-6; D gene: TRBD1; clone size: -; J gene: TRBJ1-5; CDR3 DNA: TGTGCCAGCAGCCGCGGGGACAGGGGGAGCAATCAGCCCCAGCATTTT; CDR3 protein: CASSRGDRGSNQPQHF
V gene: TRBV2; D gene: TRBD2; clone size: -; J gene: TRBJ2-1; CDR3 DNA: TGTGCCAGCAGACTCCGGAGACTAGCGGGAGCGAGCGAGCAGTTCTTC; CDR3 protein: CASRLRRLAGASEQFF
V gene: TRBV9; D gene: TRBD1; clone size: -; J gene: TRBJ2-1; CDR3 DNA: TGTGCCAGCAGCGTAGAGGGGACAGGGGGCAATGAGCAGTTCTTC; CDR3 protein: CASSVEGTGGNEQFF
V gene: TRBV29-1; D gene: -; clone size: -; J gene: TRBJ1-3; CDR3 DNA: TGCAGCGTCGTCGGGGGTCCTAGCTCTGGAAACGCCATATATTTT; CDR3 protein: CSVVGGPSSGNAIYF
V gene: TRBV6-1; D gene: -; clone size: few; J gene: TRBJ2-7; CDR3 DNA: TGTGCCAGCAGTGCTGGCAACCTCTACGAGCAGTACTTC; CDR3 protein: CASSAGNLYEQYF
V gene: TRBV30; D gene: -; clone size: -; J gene: TRBJ2-3; CDR3 DNA: TGTGCCTGGACCGTTTTAGATACGCAGTATTTT; CDR3 protein: CAWTVLDTQYF
V gene: TRBV7-3; D gene: TRBD1; clone size: -; J gene: TRBJ1-1; CDR3 DNA: TGTGCCAGCAGCTCCCATGGGACAGATCTGGAAGCTTTCTTT; CDR3 protein: CASSSHGTDLEAFF
V gene: TRBV5-1; D gene: -; clone size: -; J gene: TRBJ1-1; CDR3 DNA: TGCGCCAGCAGCCCAAATTACCAGGGGAGGAACACTGAAGCTTTCTTT; CDR3 protein: CASSPNYQGRNTEAFF
V gene: TRBV14; D gene: -; clone size: -; J gene: TRBJ1-6; CDR3 DNA: TGTGCCAGCAGCCAAGCGGCTAGCAATTCACCCCTCCACTTT; CDR3 protein: CASSQAASNSPLHF
V gene: TRBV19; D gene: TRBD1; clone size: -; J gene: TRBJ1-6; CDR3 DNA: TGTGCCAGTAGTCTTGCAGGGGGCTCCTATAATTCACCCCTCCACTTT; CDR3 protein: CASSLAGGSYNSPLHF
V gene: TRBV5-1; D gene: -; clone size: -; J gene: TRBJ1-1; CDR3 DNA: TGCGCCAGCAGCTTAACAGTCACTGATGAAGCTTTCTTT; CDR3 protein: CASSLTVTDEAFF
V gene: TRBV5-1; D gene: -; clone size: -; J gene: TRBJ2-2; CDR3 DNA: TGCGCCAGCAGCTTGGGGCACACCGGGGAGCTGTTTTTT; CDR3 protein: CASSLGHTGELFF
V gene: TRBV30; D gene: -; clone size: -; J gene: TRBJ2-1; CDR3 DNA: TGTGCCTGGAGTGACCCGGGGGAGTGGAACCGTTACCCCCATGAGCAGTTCTTC; CDR3 protein: CAWSDPGEWNRYPHEQFF
V gene: TRBV20-1; D gene: -; clone size: -; J gene: TRBJ2-7; CDR3 DNA: TGCAGTGCTCACAGGGACGAGCAGTACTTC; CDR3 protein: CSAHRDEQYF
V gene: TRBV19; D gene: -; clone size: -; J gene: TRBJ2-2; CDR3 DNA: TGTGCCAGTAGTACCAGGGCCGTAGTTGCCGGGGAGCTGTTTTTT; CDR3 protein: CASSTRAVVAGELFF
V gene: TRBV7-2; D gene: TRBD1; clone size: -; J gene: TRBJ1-2; CDR3 DNA: TGTGCCAGCAGCTTAAAGAGACAGGGAACCTCCACCTCCTATGGCTACACCTTC; CDR3 protein: CASSLKRQGTSTSYGYTF
V gene: TRBV11-2; D gene: -; clone size: -; J gene: TRBJ1-3; CDR3 DNA: TGTGCCAGCAGCTCGACCTGGGGACTGAGCTCTGGAAACACCATATATTTT; CDR3 protein: CASSSTWGLSSGNTIYF
V gene: TRBV9; D gene: -; clone size: -; J gene: TRBJ2-5; CDR3 DNA: TGTGCCAGCAGCGTAGGTGGGGCGAGGGAGACCCAGTACTTC; CDR3 protein: CASSVGGARETQYF